Each of the 30 T cell receptor beta chains below was sequenced from the same sample in a study of T cell responses to AZD1222 COVID-19 vaccine. The assay was immunoSEQ multiplex PCR, and TCRdb's table has in-frame clones only and misses some. The table lists about 170,000 clones, 87% of them singletons. Specimen: peripheral blood, collected 28 days after the second AZD1222 dose. The receptors stem from an adult who received the AZD1222 COVID-19 vaccine.

The chain uses TRBV6-5 and TRBJ1-5, with unresolved D. Germline V gene sequence: CDR1 MNHEY, CDR2 SVGAGI. This CDR3 is built from 15 residues. Trimming pared 5 bases from V and 10 bases from J, leaving 21 bases between. DNA of the CDR3: TGTGCCAGCAGTACTACGGACGGAAGCTTCCATCCCCAGCATTTT. This encodes CASSTTDGSFHPQHF.

The chain recombines TRBV4-2 with TRBJ2-3; TRBD2 matches 7 bases. V was clipped by 4 bases and J by 3 bases; unmatched bases: 13. This CDR3 region has 17 residues. Germline CDR1 is LGHNA and CDR2 is YNFKEQ. The CDR3 loop is CASSRGRTRQSTDTQYF. The CDR3 region has the DNA TGTGCCAGCAGCCGCGGACGGACTAGGCAGTCGACAGATACGCAGTATTTT.

The DNA of the CDR3 is TGTGCCAGCAGCTCCTCCCGGGACAGGGGTGGTAATCAGCCCCAGCATTTT. Residues: CASSSSRDRGGNQPQHF. The J gene is TRBJ1-5, the V gene TRBV2; 10 nucleotides agree with TRBD1. Losses at the gene ends were 6 bases for V and 4 bases for J; bases not matched to a gene: 12. Germline-derived CDR1 and CDR2 are SNHLY and FYNNEI. The CDR3 sequence is 17 residues long.

The rearrangement joins TRBV14 to TRBJ2-7; 7 nucleotides align to TRBD2. Germline assignment: CDR1 SGHDN and CDR2 FVKESK. The CDR3 runs 13 residues. V was clipped by 1 base and J by 4 bases; unmatched bases: 1. CDR3 bases: TGTGCCAGCAGCCAAGTGGGGGGGTACGAGCAGTACTTC. Translated, it gives CASSQVGGYEQYF.

This clone was counted between two and nine times. J is TRBJ1-6 and V is TRBV29-1; 8 bases fit TRBD1. In germline, CDR1 is SQVTM, CDR2 ANQGSEA. This CDR3 is 14 amino acids long. Trimming at V came to 6 bases and at J to 6 bases, leaving 7 bases not matched to a gene. CDR3 sequence (DNA): TGCAGCGTGGAGACAGGGGAGGGTAATTCACCCCTCCACTTT. It specifies CSVETGEGNSPLHF.

This CDR3 is CASAGGWAYNEQFF. The DNA for the CDR3 is TGTGCCAGCGCTGGCGGGTGGGCCTACAATGAGCAGTTCTTC. The rearrangement uses TRBV7-9 and TRBJ2-1; TRBD2 is a possible D gene (5 bases). The CDR3 loop spans 14 amino acids. With 8 bases removed from V and 2 bases from J, the gap between germline ends came to 13 bases. Per germline, CDR1 SEHNR and CDR2 FQNEAQ (reference sequence).

The rearrangement links TRBV4-1 to TRBJ1-2; D not resolved. There are 12 residues in the CDR3. Germline values: CDR1 MGHRA, CDR2 YSYEKL. V was cut by 1 base and J by 14 bases, with 14 bases left in between. CDR3 protein: CASSQAAGDRTF. As DNA, the CDR3 is TGCGCCAGCAGCCAAGCTGCGGGTGATAGAACCTTC.

This clone is a singleton in its sample. V is TRBV3-1 (or the pseudogene TRBV3-2) and J is TRBJ2-5; TRBD2 agrees at 10 bases. Germline V gene lookup returns CDR1 LGHDT and CDR2 YNNKEL (reference sequence). The V and J ends lost 1 base and 5 bases, in that order; junction bases with no gene match: 7. The CDR3 contains 16 residues. The CDR3 spells CASSQGLAGVGETQYF. The CDR3 nucleotides are TGTGCCAGCAGCCAAGGGCTAGCGGGGGTAGGGGAGACCCAGTACTTC.

V usage is TRBV4-3 and J usage is TRBJ2-3; no definite D call. Germline V CDR1 and CDR2: LGHNA, YSLEER. The CDR3 loop spans 14 amino acids. Trimming took 4 bases from V and 2 from J, leaving 10 bases between them. This CDR3 reads CASSRSYFTDTQYF. The CDR3 bases are TGCGCCAGCAGCCGCTCGTATTTCACAGATACGCAGTATTTT.

This rearrangement joins TRBV6-2 or TRBV6-3 to TRBJ1-2; D call uncertain. CDR1 MNHEY and CDR2 SVGEGT come from the germline V gene. The germline V and J ends were trimmed by 8 bases and 4 bases, with 17 bases remaining between them. This CDR3 is 14 amino acids long. The CDR3 bases are TGTGCCAGCCGCCAAACCCCCCGAGGCTATGGCTACACCTTC. Protein product: CASRQTPRGYGYTF.

The chain carries TRBV18 and TRBJ1-1; D unclear. CDR3 length: 12 residues. Germline CDR1 and CDR2: KGHSH and LQKENI. V lost 0 bases and J lost 11, with 10 bases in between. Written as DNA, the CDR3 is TGTGCCAGCTCACCACCCCCGGGAGACGCTTTCTTT. Amino acids: CASSPPPGDAFF.

J is TRBJ1-5 and V is TRBV24-1; maybe TRBD1 (6 bases). Germline V lookup: CDR1 KGHDR, CDR2 SFDVKD. This CDR3 spans 14 amino acids. Trimming left V 1 base short and J 7 bases short, with 10 bases between. This chain's CDR3 is CATSDFRGLQPQHF. The DNA for the CDR3 is TGTGCCACCAGTGATTTCCGGGGGCTCCAGCCCCAGCATTTT.

The V and J genes are TRBV11-2 and TRBJ2-1; 9 nucleotides align to TRBD2. The CDR3 is 16 residues long. The V gene's germline CDR1 is SGHAT and CDR2 FQNNGV. The V segment lost 3 bases and the J segment 4 bases; nucleotides outside the gene matches: 7. The CDR3 reads CASSFSGTSLYNEQFF. CDR3 nucleotides: TGTGCCAGCAGCTTTTCCGGGACTAGCCTATACAATGAGCAGTTCTTC.

This chain connects TRBV6-1 to TRBJ2-5, with a possible D match to TRBD2 (5 bases). This CDR3 spans 13 amino acids. With 3 bases removed from V and 6 bases from J, the gap between germline ends came to 11 bases. From germline, CDR1 is MNHNS and CDR2 SASEGT. CDR3 in amino acids: CASSERESQTQYF. The CDR3 region has the DNA TGTGCCAGCAGTGAGAGGGAGAGTCAGACCCAGTACTTC.

A single count supports this clone. The rearrangement uses TRBV30 and TRBJ1-5, with D uncertain. CDR3 length equals 14 residues. The ends were cut back, 0 bases at V and 6 bases at J, with 12 bases in the middle. In germline, CDR1 is GTSNPN, CDR2 SVGIG (reference sequence). This CDR3 is CAWSVLFTGQPQHF. DNA of the CDR3: TGTGCCTGGAGTGTACTCTTTACGGGTCAGCCCCAGCATTTT.

This clone has just one count. The V call is TRBV18, the J call TRBJ1-1; possible D gene TRBD1, 6 bases. In germline, CDR1 is KGHSH, CDR2 LQKENI. V was cut by 3 bases and J by 0 bases, with 8 bases left in between. This CDR3 region has 14 residues. CDR3 residues: CASSPTGVNTEAFF. The CDR3, as DNA: TGTGCCAGCTCACCGACAGGTGTGAACACTGAAGCTTTCTTT.

The CDR3 coding sequence is TGTGCTAGTGGTTTGAAGGCAGGGGGCACCGGGGAGCTGTTTTTT. The encoded protein is CASGLKAGGTGELFF. This chain uses TRBV12-5 with TRBJ2-2, with 7 positions matching TRBD1. The J segment lost 4 bases and the V segment lost 2 bases, leaving 4 bases of the junction unmatched. The CDR3 is made up of 15 amino acids. Germline V gene data show CDR1 as LGHNT and CDR2 as FRNRAP. Using reference TRBV12-5 and TRBJ2-2 for the parts outside the CDR3, the full variable domain is DARVTQTPRHKVTEMGQEVTMRCQPILGHNTVFWYRQTMMQGLELLAYFRNRAPLDDSGMPKDRFSAEMPDATLATLKIQPSEPRDSAVYFCASGLKAGGTGELFFGEGSRLTVL.

This sequence joins TRBV4-2 and TRBJ2-3; 10 nucleotides match TRBD2. Trimming removed 4 bases from V and 2 bases from J; junction bases left unmatched: 3. The CDR3 contains 15 residues. Per germline, CDR1 LGHNA and CDR2 YNFKEQ. CDR3 residues: CASSPGTSDTDTQYF. The CDR3 DNA reads as TGTGCCAGCAGCCCCGGGACTAGCGACACAGATACGCAGTATTTT.

This rearrangement joins TRBV27 to TRBJ2-5; 9 bases map to TRBD1. The trim removed 6 bases at V and 6 bases at J, leaving 8 bases unmatched. Germline V gene sequence: CDR1 MNHEY, CDR2 SMNVEV (reference sequence). CDR3 length equals 14 residues. In DNA, the CDR3 is TGTGCCAGCAGCCAAACAGGGGGCGGACAGACCCAGTACTTC. Protein: CASSQTGGGQTQYF.

The chain has TRBV19 and TRBJ2-1; possibly TRBD2 for D (7 bases). Germline CDR1 is LNHDA and CDR2 is SQIVND (reference sequence). This CDR3 region has 14 residues. V was clipped by 5 bases and J by 7 bases, with 15 bases between them. CDR3 bases: TGTGCCAGTAGTCTCGGGACTACAGGGAATGAGCAGTTCTTC. This translates into CASSLGTTGNEQFF. The full variable domain, its missing parts supplied by reference TRBV19 and TRBJ2-1, is DGGITQSPKYLFRKEGQNVTLSCEQNLNHDAMYWYRQDPGQGLRLIYYSQIVNDFQKGDIAEGYSVSREKKESFPLTVTSAQKNPTAFYLCASSLGTTGNEQFFGPGTRLTVL.

The J gene is TRBJ2-5, the V gene TRBV7-2; D perhaps matches TRBD1 (6 bases). V lost 4 bases to trimming and J lost 5 bases, with 11 bases between them. The germline CDR1 and CDR2 sequences are SGHTA and FQGNSA. This CDR3 contains 13 residues. The CDR3 DNA reads as TGTGCCAGCAGCTCCCAGGGGCGGGAGACCCAGTACTTC. It is translated as CASSSQGRETQYF. The full variable domain, rest sourced from reference TRBV7-2 and TRBJ2-5, is GAGVSQSPSNKVTEKGKDVELRCDPISGHTALYWYRQSLGQGLEFLIYFQGNSAPDKSGLPSDRFSAERTGGSVSTLTIQRTQQEDSAVYLCASSSQGRETQYFGPGTRLLVL.

This clone was found a few times. The V and J genes are TRBV6-1 and TRBJ2-1, with 8 positions matching TRBD2. The germline V gene encodes CDR1 MNHNS and CDR2 SASEGT. The trim removed 4 bases at V and 8 bases at J, leaving 13 bases unmatched. The CDR3 loop spans 16 amino acids. This CDR3 reads CASSARLARGNDEQFF. The CDR3 DNA reads as TGTGCCAGCAGTGCCCGACTAGCGCGGGGGAATGATGAGCAGTTCTTC.

In DNA form, the CDR3 reads TGTGCCACCCCCAAGTGTCCGGGTGAGGCGCCCCCCTCACCCCTCCACTTT. This translates into CATPKCPGEAPPSPLHF. The gene calls are TRBV9 and TRBJ1-6; no reliable D call. The V and J ends lost 9 bases and 10 bases respectively, with 29 bases between them. Germline V gene data show CDR1 as SGDLS and CDR2 as YYNGEE. CDR3 size: 17 residues.

V and J are TRBV5-1 and TRBJ2-2; 8 bases align to TRBD1. V dropped 4 bases and J dropped 4; count of bases not matched to a gene: 6. Germline loops: CDR1 SGHRS, CDR2 YFSETQ. The CDR3 consists of 15 residues. The CDR3 region has the DNA TGCGCCAGCAGCGCTCAGGGGGCAGGCACCGGGGAGCTGTTTTTT. Translating it yields CASSAQGAGTGELFF.

The rearrangement links TRBV16 to TRBJ2-7; no firm D call. Germline V lookup: CDR1 KGHSY, CDR2 FQNENV. The CDR3 contains 13 residues. V was shortened by 3 bases and J by 7 bases, with 13 bases between the two germline ends. CDR3 in amino acids: CASSHHMGREQYF. DNA of the CDR3: TGTGCCAGCAGCCACCACATGGGTCGAGAGCAGTACTTC.

As DNA, the CDR3 is TGTGCCAGCAGCTTGGTAGGGACCGTCTACGAGCAGTACTTC. It yields the protein CASSLVGTVYEQYF. The gene calls are TRBV5-6 and TRBJ2-7; either TRBD1 or TRBD2 may supply D (5 bases each). Trimming removed 0 bases from V and 3 bases from J, with 10 bases in between. CDR3 length: 14 residues. Germline lookup yields CDR1 SGHDT and CDR2 YYEEEE.

This chain links TRBV29-1 with TRBJ2-7; 7 bases map to TRBD2. Germline lookup yields CDR1 SQVTM and CDR2 ANQGSEA. The CDR3 loop spans 11 amino acids. V was clipped by 6 bases and J by 5 bases; unmatched bases: 4. The CDR3, as DNA: TGCAGCGTAGGGAGGGAGAACGAGCAGTACTTC. It encodes CSVGRENEQYF.

J is TRBJ2-2 and V is TRBV6-5; D ambiguous. The V and J ends lost 0 bases and 7 bases respectively, with 12 bases between them. The CDR3 spans 15 residues. The germline V gene encodes CDR1 MNHEY and CDR2 SVGAGI. CDR3: CASSYSGVKVGELFF. CDR3 sequence (DNA): TGTGCCAGCAGTTACTCTGGGGTCAAGGTCGGGGAGCTGTTTTTT.

Only one count was recorded for this clone. The chain links TRBV5-4 to TRBJ1-1, with 8 bases fitting TRBD1. Germline V lookup: CDR1 SGHNT, CDR2 YYREEE (reference sequence). CDR3 length: 12 residues. V shed 5 bases and J 7 bases; nucleotides not matched to a gene: 4. The CDR3, as DNA: TGTGCCAGCAGTCAACAGGGGGGTGAAGCTTTCTTT. This codes for CASSQQGGEAFF.

This sequence joins TRBV28 and TRBJ2-7, with TRBD2 matching 7 bases. Germline V gene data show CDR1 as MDHEN and CDR2 as SYDVKM. This CDR3 is 15 amino acids long. The V gene end was trimmed by 7 bases and the J gene end by 2 bases; junction bases not matched to a gene: 11. The CDR3 sequence is CASTLGGSRAYEQYF. The CDR3 DNA sequence: TGTGCCAGCACGTTGGGGGGGAGTCGCGCCTACGAGCAGTACTTC.